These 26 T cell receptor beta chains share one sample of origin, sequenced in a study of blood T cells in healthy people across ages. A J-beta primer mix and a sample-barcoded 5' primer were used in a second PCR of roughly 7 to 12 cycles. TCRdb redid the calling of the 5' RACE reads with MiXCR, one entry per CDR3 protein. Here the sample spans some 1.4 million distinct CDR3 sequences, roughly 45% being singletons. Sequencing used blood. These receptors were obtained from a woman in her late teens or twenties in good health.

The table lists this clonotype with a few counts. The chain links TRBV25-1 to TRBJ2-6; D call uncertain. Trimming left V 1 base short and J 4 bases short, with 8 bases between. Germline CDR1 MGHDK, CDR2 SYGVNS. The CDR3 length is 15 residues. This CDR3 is CASSEFPEGANVLTF. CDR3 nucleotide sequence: TGTGCCAGCAGTGAATTTCCCGAGGGGGCCAACGTCCTGACTTTC. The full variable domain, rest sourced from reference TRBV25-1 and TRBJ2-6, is EADIYQTPRYLVIGTGKKITLECSQTMGHDKMYWYQQDPGMELHLIHYSYGVNSTEKGDLSSESTVSRIRTEHFPLTLESARPSHTSQYLCASSEFPEGANVLTFGAGSRLTVL.

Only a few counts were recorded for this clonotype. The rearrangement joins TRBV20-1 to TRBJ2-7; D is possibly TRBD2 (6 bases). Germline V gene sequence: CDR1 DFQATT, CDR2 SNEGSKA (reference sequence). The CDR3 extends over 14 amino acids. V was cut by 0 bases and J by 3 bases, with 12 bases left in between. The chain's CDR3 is CSARETSKVYEQYF. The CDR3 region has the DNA TGCAGTGCTAGAGAAACTAGCAAAGTCTACGAGCAGTACTTC.

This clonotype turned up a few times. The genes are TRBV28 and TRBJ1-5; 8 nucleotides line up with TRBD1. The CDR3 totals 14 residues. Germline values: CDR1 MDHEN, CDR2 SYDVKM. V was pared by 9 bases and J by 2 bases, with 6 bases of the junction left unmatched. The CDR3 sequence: CASRAGQGNQPQHF. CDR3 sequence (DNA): TGTGCCAGTAGAGCGGGACAGGGCAATCAGCCCCAGCATTTT. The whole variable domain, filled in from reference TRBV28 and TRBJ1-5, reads DVKVTQSSRYLVKRTGEKVFLECVQDMDHENMFWYRQDPGLGLRLIYFSYDVKMKEKGDIPEGYSVSREKKERFSLILESASTNQTSMYLCASRAGQGNQPQHFGDGTRLSIL.

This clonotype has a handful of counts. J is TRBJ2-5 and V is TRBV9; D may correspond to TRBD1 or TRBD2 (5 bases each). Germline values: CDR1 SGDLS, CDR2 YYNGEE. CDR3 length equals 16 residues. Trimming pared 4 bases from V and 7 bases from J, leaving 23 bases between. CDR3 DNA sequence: TGTGCCAGCAGCTTCGGTCGGGGCAGGTCTGGGCTGACCCAGTACTTC. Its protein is CASSFGRGRSGLTQYF. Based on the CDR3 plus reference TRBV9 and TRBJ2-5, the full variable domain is DSGVTQTPKHLITATGQRVTLRCSPRSGDLSVYWYQQSLDQGLQFLIQYYNGEERAKGNILERFSAQQFPDLHSELNLSSLELGDSALYFCASSFGRGRSGLTQYFGPGTRLLVL.

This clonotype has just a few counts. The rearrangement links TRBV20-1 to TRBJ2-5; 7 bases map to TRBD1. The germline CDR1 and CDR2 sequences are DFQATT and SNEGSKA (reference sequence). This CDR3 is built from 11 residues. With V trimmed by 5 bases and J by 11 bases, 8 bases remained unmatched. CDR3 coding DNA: TGCAGTGCTTCGACAGGGATTGAGCAGTACTTC. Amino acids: CSASTGIEQYF.

The CDR3 loop is CSAKQGQSGYTF. CDR3 DNA sequence: TGCAGTGCTAAACAGGGGCAAAGTGGCTACACCTTC. The chain links TRBV20-1 to TRBJ1-2; 7 nucleotides match TRBD1. Germline CDR1 and CDR2: DFQATT and SNEGSKA (reference sequence). This CDR3 is 12 amino acids long. J lost 7 bases, V lost 4 bases, and 6 bases had no gene match.

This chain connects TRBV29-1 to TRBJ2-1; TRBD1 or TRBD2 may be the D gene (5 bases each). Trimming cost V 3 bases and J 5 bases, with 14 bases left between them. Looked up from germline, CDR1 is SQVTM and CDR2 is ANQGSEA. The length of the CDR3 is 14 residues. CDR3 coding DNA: TGCAGCGTTGATCCCGGGGCAGGGAACAATGAGCAGTTCTTC. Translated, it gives CSVDPGAGNNEQFF.

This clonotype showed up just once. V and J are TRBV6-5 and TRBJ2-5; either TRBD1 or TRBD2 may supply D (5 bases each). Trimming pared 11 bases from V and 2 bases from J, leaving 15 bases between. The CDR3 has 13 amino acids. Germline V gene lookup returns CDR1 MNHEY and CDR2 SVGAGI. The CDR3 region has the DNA TGTGCCGTTGGGGACCGATCGCAAGAGACCCAGTACTTC. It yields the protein CAVGDRSQETQYF.

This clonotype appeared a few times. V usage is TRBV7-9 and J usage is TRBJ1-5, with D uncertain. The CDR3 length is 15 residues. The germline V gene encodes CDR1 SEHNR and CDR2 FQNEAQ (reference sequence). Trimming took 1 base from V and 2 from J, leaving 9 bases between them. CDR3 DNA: TGTGCCAGCAGCTTAGGTCCTCCGGGCAATCAGCCCCAGCATTTT. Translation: CASSLGPPGNQPQHF.

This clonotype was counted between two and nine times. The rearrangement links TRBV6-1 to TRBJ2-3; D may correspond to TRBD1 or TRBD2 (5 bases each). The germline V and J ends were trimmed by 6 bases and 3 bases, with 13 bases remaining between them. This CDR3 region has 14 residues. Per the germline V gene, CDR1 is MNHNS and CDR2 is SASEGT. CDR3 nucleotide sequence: TGTGCCAGCAGCGGACTCAGGGAGACAGATACGCAGTATTTT. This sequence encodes CASSGLRETDTQYF.

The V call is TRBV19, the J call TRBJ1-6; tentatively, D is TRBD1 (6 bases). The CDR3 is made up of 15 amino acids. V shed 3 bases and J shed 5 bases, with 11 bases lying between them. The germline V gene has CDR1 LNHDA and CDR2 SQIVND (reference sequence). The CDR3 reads CASSIGAGDNSPLHF. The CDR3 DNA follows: TGTGCCAGTAGTATTGGGGCAGGGGATAATTCACCCCTCCACTTT.

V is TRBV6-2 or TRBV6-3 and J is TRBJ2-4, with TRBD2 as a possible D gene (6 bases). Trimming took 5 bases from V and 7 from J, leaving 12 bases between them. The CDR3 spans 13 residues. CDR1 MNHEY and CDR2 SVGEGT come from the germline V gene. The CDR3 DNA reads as TGTGCCAGCAGTGACCTGGGGAGGAACATTCAGTACTTC. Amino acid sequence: CASSDLGRNIQYF.

The CDR3 DNA follows: TGTGCCATCCGGCCGGGGGGCAGTTACAATGAGCAGTTCTTC. Its protein is CAIRPGGSYNEQFF. This chain uses TRBV10-3 with TRBJ2-1; a weak D match, TRBD2 (7 bases). The CDR3 consists of 14 residues. Germline lookup yields CDR1 ENHRY and CDR2 SYGVKD. V lost 8 bases to trimming and J lost 4 bases, with 15 bases between them.

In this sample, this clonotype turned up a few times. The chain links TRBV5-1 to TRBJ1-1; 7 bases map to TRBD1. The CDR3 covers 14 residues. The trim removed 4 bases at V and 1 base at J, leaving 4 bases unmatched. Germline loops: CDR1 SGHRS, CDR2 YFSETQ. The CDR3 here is CASSRDSSNTEAFF. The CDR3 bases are TGCGCCAGCAGCCGGGACAGCTCGAACACTGAAGCTTTCTTT.

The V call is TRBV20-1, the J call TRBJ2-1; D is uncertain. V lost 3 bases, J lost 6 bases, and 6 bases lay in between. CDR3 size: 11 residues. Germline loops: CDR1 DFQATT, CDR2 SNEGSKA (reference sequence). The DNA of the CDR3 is TGCAGTGCTAGTAGTCCCAATGAGCAGTTCTTC. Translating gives CSASSPNEQFF.

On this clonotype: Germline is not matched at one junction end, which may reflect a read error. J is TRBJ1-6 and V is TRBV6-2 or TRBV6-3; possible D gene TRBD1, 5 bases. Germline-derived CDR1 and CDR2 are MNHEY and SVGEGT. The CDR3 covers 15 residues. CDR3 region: CTSSSLGVTNSPLHF. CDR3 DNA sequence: TGTACCAGCAGCTCCCTAGGGGTTACCAATTCACCCCTCCACTTT.

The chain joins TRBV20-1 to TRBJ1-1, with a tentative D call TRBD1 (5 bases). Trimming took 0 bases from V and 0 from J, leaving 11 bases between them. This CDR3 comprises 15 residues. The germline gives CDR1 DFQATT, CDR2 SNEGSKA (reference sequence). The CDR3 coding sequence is TGCAGTGCTAGAGATCGGCGACAGTTGAACACTGAAGCTTTCTTT. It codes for CSARDRRQLNTEAFF.

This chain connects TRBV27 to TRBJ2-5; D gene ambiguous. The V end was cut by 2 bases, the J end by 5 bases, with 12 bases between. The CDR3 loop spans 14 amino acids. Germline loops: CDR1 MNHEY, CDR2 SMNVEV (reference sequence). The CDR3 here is CASSLTELRETQYF. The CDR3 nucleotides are TGTGCCAGCAGTTTAACGGAGCTCAGGGAGACCCAGTACTTC.

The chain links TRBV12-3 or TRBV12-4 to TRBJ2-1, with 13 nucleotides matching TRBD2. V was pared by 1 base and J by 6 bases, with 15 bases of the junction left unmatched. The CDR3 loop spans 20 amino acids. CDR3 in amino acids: CASSLDLLAGGPRRRNEQFF. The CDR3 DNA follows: TGTGCCAGCAGTTTAGACCTACTAGCGGGAGGGCCCAGGAGACGCAATGAGCAGTTCTTC.

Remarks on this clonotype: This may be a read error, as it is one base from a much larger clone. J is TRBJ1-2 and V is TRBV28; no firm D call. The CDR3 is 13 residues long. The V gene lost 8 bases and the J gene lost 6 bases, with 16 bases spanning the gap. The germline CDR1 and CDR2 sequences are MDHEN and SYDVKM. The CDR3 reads CASRGLLSDGYTF. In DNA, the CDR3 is TGTGCCAGCCGGGGTCTCTTGAGCGATGGCTACACCTTC.

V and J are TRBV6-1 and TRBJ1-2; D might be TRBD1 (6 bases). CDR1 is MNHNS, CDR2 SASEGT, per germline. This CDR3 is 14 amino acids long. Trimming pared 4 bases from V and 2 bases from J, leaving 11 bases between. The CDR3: CASSADRRNYGYTF. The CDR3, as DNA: TGTGCCAGCAGTGCCGACAGGCGAAACTATGGCTACACCTTC.

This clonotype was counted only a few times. DNA for the CDR3: TGTGCCAGCAGCTTAATACAGGGGGAACTGTTTTTT. This translates into CASSLIQGELFF. The rearrangement links TRBV5-6 to TRBJ1-4, with 8 bases that match TRBD1. This CDR3 contains 12 residues. V trimming: 2 bases; J trimming: 12 bases; junction bases outside the gene matches: 3. Germline lookup yields CDR1 SGHDT and CDR2 YYEEEE.

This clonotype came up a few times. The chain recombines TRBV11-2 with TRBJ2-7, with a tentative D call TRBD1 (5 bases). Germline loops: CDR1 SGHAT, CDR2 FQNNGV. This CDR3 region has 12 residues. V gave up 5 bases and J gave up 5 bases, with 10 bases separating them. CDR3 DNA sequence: TGTGCCAGCAGCCCCAGGGCCCACGAGCAGTACTTC. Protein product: CASSPRAHEQYF.

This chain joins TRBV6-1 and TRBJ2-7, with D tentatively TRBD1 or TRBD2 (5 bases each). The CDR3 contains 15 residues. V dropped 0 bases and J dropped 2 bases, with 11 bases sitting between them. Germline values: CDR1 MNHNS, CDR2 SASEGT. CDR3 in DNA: TGTGCCAGCAGTGAAGCGGTCCAGGGACCCTACGAGCAGTACTTC. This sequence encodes CASSEAVQGPYEQYF.

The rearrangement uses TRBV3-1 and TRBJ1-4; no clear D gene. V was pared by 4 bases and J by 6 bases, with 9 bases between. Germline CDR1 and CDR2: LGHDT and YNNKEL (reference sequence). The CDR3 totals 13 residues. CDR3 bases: TGTGCCAGCAGCCGCTCGCTGGATGAAAAACTGTTTTTT. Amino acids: CASSRSLDEKLFF.

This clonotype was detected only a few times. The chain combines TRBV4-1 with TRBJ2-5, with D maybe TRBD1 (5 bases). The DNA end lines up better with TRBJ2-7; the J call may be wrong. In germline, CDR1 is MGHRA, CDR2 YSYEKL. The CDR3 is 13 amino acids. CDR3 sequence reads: CASSPQDYYEQYF. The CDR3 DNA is TGCGCCAGCAGCCCACAGGATTACTACGAGCAGTACTTC.